What follows is one T cell receptor (beta chain) and its context. Its antigen is as yet unknown. Clones were sequenced by immunoSEQ multiplex PCR, and TCRdb holds only the in-frame ones, with some missing. The table shows about 2.4 million clones, with 80% to 95% occurring only once. The data originate from a study of shared clonotypes between healthy human individuals. Study-level results: Estimated richness was generally greater in naive than memory subsets.

In germline, CDR1 is SGHRS, CDR2 YFSETQ. The CDR3 covers 13 residues. Deletions cut 5 bases from V and 4 bases from J, with 10 bases between. This sequence originates from a man aged 18 to 29 in good health. Some clones in this sample may be carry-over from other donors' samples. V and J are TRBV5-1 and TRBJ2-1; D call uncertain. The sequencing input was naive CD4+ T cells from PBMCs. The subset is: CD45RA+ positively selected. CDR3 loop: CASRYDSYNEQFF. The CDR3 DNA reads as TGCGCCAGCAGGTATGACTCATACAATGAGCAGTTCTTC.